Listed here are 32 T cell receptor beta chains from one sample, sequenced in a study of response to subunit inactivated influenza vaccine. In TCRdb, the RT-PCR reads were re-called with MiXCR into one record per CDR3 protein. The repertoire holds 150,000 to 200,000 distinct CDR3 sequences, approximately 12% seen once, with around 28% in the top ten. These data were also reused for a study on T cells expressing NK-cell markers. This second study says: Production of TCR beta cDNA relied on 5'RACE template switching with UMIs.

The source material was CD8+ T cells sorted from PBMCs, sampled roughly 12 days after vaccination. Source of these receptors: a man aged 45-65 years who received an inactivated influenza vaccine.

This clonotype was detected a few times. Here the CDR3 reads CASSSETGGTDTQYF. As DNA, the CDR3 is TGTGCCAGCAGTTCAGAAACAGGGGGCACAGATACGCAGTATTTT. The genes are TRBV28 and TRBJ2-3; 7 bases are a match to TRBD1. V lost 4 bases, J lost 1 base, and 5 bases stayed unmatched. The CDR3 is 15 amino acids. Germline V gives CDR1 MDHEN, CDR2 SYDVKM.

This clonotype occurred many times. CDR3 region: CASSSPSTAQETQYF. The DNA of the CDR3 is TGTGCCAGCAGTTCCCCGTCGACAGCCCAAGAGACCCAGTACTTC. The chain employs TRBV12-3 or TRBV12-4 and TRBJ2-5; TRBD1 is a possible D gene (5 bases). This CDR3 is built from 15 residues. Trimming left V 4 bases short and J 1 base short, with 13 bases between.

There are a few counts of this clonotype. The chain uses TRBV6-5 and TRBJ2-5, with 8 nucleotides matching TRBD1. The V segment lost 3 bases and the J segment 5 bases; nucleotides outside the gene matches: 11. The CDR3 is 16 amino acids. The germline gives CDR1 MNHEY, CDR2 SVGAGI. This chain's CDR3 is CASSYTGGSGAETQYF. DNA for the CDR3: TGTGCCAGCAGTTATACAGGGGGTAGCGGCGCGGAGACCCAGTACTTC.

The V call is TRBV25-1, the J call TRBJ2-2; D perhaps matches TRBD2 (6 bases). There are 17 residues in the CDR3. Per the germline V gene, CDR1 is MGHDK and CDR2 is SYGVNS. V lost 3 bases and J 4 bases, leaving 18 bases between the germline ends. The CDR3 region has the DNA TGTGCCAGCAGTGATATAATAGCGGAGGGCCTCACCGGGGAGCTGTTTTTT. Amino acids: CASSDIIAEGLTGELFF.

CDR3 loop: CASSLGPWAGEQYF. The DNA for the CDR3 is TGTGCCAGCAGCTTAGGACCGTGGGCAGGGGAGCAGTACTTC. The chain combines TRBV5-5 with TRBJ2-7, with a tentative D call TRBD1 (5 bases). V lost 2 bases to trimming and J lost 7 bases, with 16 bases between them. There are 14 residues in the CDR3. Germline assignment: CDR1 SGHKS and CDR2 YYEKEE (reference sequence). The full variable domain, with the rest looked up from reference TRBV5-5 and TRBJ2-7, is DAGVTQSPTHLIKTRGQQVTLRCSPISGHKSVSWYQQVLGQGPQFIFQYYEKEERGRGNFPDRFSARQFPNYSSELNVNALLLGDSALYLCASSLGPWAGEQYFGPGTRLTVT.

V usage is TRBV15 and J usage is TRBJ2-1; D gene uncertain. The germline V and J ends were trimmed by 2 bases and 5 bases, with 10 bases remaining between them. The CDR3 totals 14 residues. Looked up from germline, CDR1 is LNHNV and CDR2 is YYDKDF (reference sequence). The CDR3 here is CATSRSHRNNEQFF. Written as DNA, the CDR3 is TGTGCCACCAGCAGAAGCCACCGGAACAATGAGCAGTTCTTC.

The V and J genes are TRBV5-5 and TRBJ1-5; D remains ambiguous. Per germline, CDR1 SGHKS and CDR2 YYEKEE (reference sequence). This CDR3 has 14 residues. The germline V and J ends were trimmed by 5 bases and 9 bases, with 18 bases remaining between them. CDR3 sequence reads: CASSPGVARGPQHF. In DNA, the CDR3 is TGTGCCAGCAGTCCTGGGGTGGCCCGTGGGCCCCAGCATTTT.

V is TRBV6-6 and J is TRBJ2-1; no clear D gene. The CDR3 is made up of 12 amino acids. Germline-derived CDR1 and CDR2 are MNHNY and SVGAGI (reference sequence). Trimming shortened V by 9 bases and J by 10 bases, and 16 bases separated the two germline ends. CDR3: CASGQLLNEQFF. The CDR3, as DNA: TGTGCCAGTGGGCAGTTGCTCAACGAGCAGTTCTTC.

The chain has TRBV12-3 or TRBV12-4 and TRBJ2-7; 9 nucleotides align to TRBD1. The CDR3 sequence is 12 residues long. V gave up 5 bases and J gave up 13 bases; unmatched junction bases: 9. The CDR3 loop is CASSPSGTGLYF. The CDR3, as DNA: TGTGCCAGCAGTCCTAGTGGGACAGGGCTATACTTC.

The gene calls are TRBV6-2 or TRBV6-3 and TRBJ2-1; no clear D gene. V gave up 1 base and J gave up 7 bases, with 5 bases separating them. The length of the CDR3 is 12 residues. CDR1 MNHEY and CDR2 SVGEGT come from the germline V gene. The CDR3 loop is CASSYFVNEQFF. Written as DNA, the CDR3 is TGTGCCAGCAGTTACTTCGTGAATGAGCAGTTCTTC.

This clonotype was seen many times. This rearrangement joins TRBV30 to TRBJ2-5; TRBD2 might be the D (6 bases). V was pared by 3 bases and J by 9 bases, with 17 bases between. Germline assignment: CDR1 GTSNPN and CDR2 SVGIG (reference sequence). The CDR3 contains 13 residues. DNA of the CDR3: TGTGCCTGGAGGCGGGATCCGAGTGGGGCCCAGTACTTC. The encoded protein is CAWRRDPSGAQYF.

V is TRBV3-1 and J is TRBJ2-3, with TRBD2 identical over 9 bases. In germline, CDR1 is LGHDT, CDR2 YNNKEL (reference sequence). V dropped 1 base and J dropped 1; count of bases not matched to a gene: 3. The CDR3 loop spans 16 amino acids. The DNA for the CDR3 is TGTGCCAGCAGCCAAGGCGGGGGGGCGGGCACAGATACGCAGTATTTT. This encodes CASSQGGGAGTDTQYF.

CDR3 nucleotides: TGCGCCAGCATGGGACTAGCAGGCGAAAATGAGCAGTTCTTC. Its translation is CASMGLAGENEQFF. The chain is built from TRBV4-1 and TRBJ2-1; 9 bases agree with TRBD2. The CDR3 sequence is 14 residues long. In germline, CDR1 is MGHRA, CDR2 YSYEKL. Trimming took 7 bases from V and 7 from J; bases not matched to a gene: 8.

This clonotype was seen a few times. The CDR3 spells CASSPGQGDGYTF. The CDR3 nucleotides are TGTGCCAGCAGCCCCGGACAGGGGGATGGCTACACCTTC. The chain uses TRBV7-9 and TRBJ1-2; 10 bases agree with TRBD1. V shed 5 bases and J 6 bases; nucleotides not matched to a gene: 3. Per the germline V gene, CDR1 is SEHNR and CDR2 is FQNEAQ (reference sequence). This CDR3 comprises 13 residues. Full variable domain (remainder filled in from reference TRBV7-9 and TRBJ1-2): DTGVSQNPRHKITKRGQNVTFRCDPISEHNRLYWYRQTLGQGPEFLTYFQNEAQLEKSRLLSDRFSAERPKGSFSTLEIQRTEQGDSAMYLCASSPGQGDGYTFGSGTRLTVV.

The V and J genes are TRBV5-5 and TRBJ2-7; tentative D call: TRBD2 (5 bases). Trimming removed 4 bases at V and 5 bases at J, with 13 bases between. This CDR3 comprises 13 residues. In germline, CDR1 is SGHKS, CDR2 YYEKEE (reference sequence). The CDR3 DNA is TGTGCCAGCAGCCCCGGGATCCAGAACGAGCAGTACTTC. Protein product: CASSPGIQNEQYF.

This chain connects TRBV25-1 to TRBJ1-6; perhaps TRBD1 as D (6 bases). V lost 1 base and J lost 12, with 13 bases in between. CDR3 length equals 14 residues. Germline assignment: CDR1 MGHDK and CDR2 SYGVNS. The CDR3 nucleotides are TGTGCCAGCAGTGAATTGGCGAGAGGGGGACCCCTCCACTTT. Amino acids: CASSELARGGPLHF.

This clonotype was observed many times. The chain recombines TRBV28 with TRBJ2-3; 8 bases are a match to TRBD2. Germline V CDR1 and CDR2: MDHEN, SYDVKM. The CDR3 loop spans 16 amino acids. With V trimmed by 6 bases and J by 3 bases, 11 bases remained unmatched. CDR3 sequence: CASSYWTSLKTDTQYF. DNA of the CDR3: TGTGCCAGCAGCTATTGGACTAGCCTCAAAACAGATACGCAGTATTTT.

This chain links TRBV12-3 or TRBV12-4 with TRBJ2-7; no reliable D call. The CDR3 runs 13 residues. V shed 3 bases and J shed 3 bases, with 9 bases lying between them. CDR3: CASSFVGYYEQYF. The CDR3 DNA reads TGTGCCAGCAGTTTTGTAGGATACTACGAGCAGTACTTC.

This clonotype was detected many times. The chain uses TRBV10-3 and TRBJ2-7; D is uncertain. Germline CDR1 is ENHRY and CDR2 is SYGVKD. The length of the CDR3 is 15 residues. Trimming stripped 0 bases from V and 1 base from J, with 10 bases between. The DNA of the CDR3 is TGTGCCATCAGTGAGTCGATCAGTGTTTCCTACGAGCAGTACTTC. The encoded protein is CAISESISVSYEQYF.

This clonotype was seen a few times. The chain employs TRBV3-1 and TRBJ2-2; D not certain. V lost 0 bases to trimming and J lost 6 bases, with 17 bases between them. The germline CDR1 and CDR2 sequences are LGHDT and YNNKEL (reference sequence). This CDR3 region has 17 residues. The chain's CDR3 is CASSQESTAWSAGELFF. CDR3 nucleotides: TGTGCCAGCAGCCAAGAAAGTACGGCCTGGTCGGCCGGGGAGCTGTTTTTT.

This clonotype showed up just a few times. This chain uses TRBV12-3 or TRBV12-4 with TRBJ2-7, with 10 bases fitting TRBD1. The CDR3 totals 15 residues. Losses at the gene ends were 1 base for V and 2 bases for J; bases not matched to a gene: 2. The CDR3 DNA follows: TGTGCCAGCAGTTTAGTGACAGGGGGCACCTACGAGCAGTACTTC. Translation gives CASSLVTGGTYEQYF.

The chain has TRBV7-9 and TRBJ1-2, with TRBD1 as a possible D gene (6 bases). Germline CDR1 is SEHNR and CDR2 is FQNEAQ (reference sequence). The CDR3 covers 15 residues. Trimming removed 7 bases from V and 1 base from J, with 16 bases in between. The CDR3 bases are TGTGCCAGCAACCACGGGACACCTCTTAACTATGGCTACACCTTC. Amino acid sequence: CASNHGTPLNYGYTF.

In its sample, this clonotype was seen many times. The chain couples TRBV5-1 to TRBJ2-1; D possibly corresponds to TRBD2 (5 bases). The CDR3 totals 12 residues. Germline V gives CDR1 SGHRS, CDR2 YFSETQ. Trimming took 2 bases from V and 8 from J, leaving 8 bases between them. CDR3 residues: CASSFPGDEQFF. The CDR3 nucleotides read TGCGCCAGCAGCTTCCCCGGGGATGAGCAGTTCTTC.

The chain links TRBV4-2 to TRBJ1-1; D remains ambiguous. Per germline, CDR1 LGHNA and CDR2 YNFKEQ. The ends were cut back, 3 bases at V and 1 base at J, with 18 bases in the middle. The CDR3 covers 17 residues. CDR3 amino acids: CASSHARIDWSNTEAFF. CDR3 nucleotide sequence: TGTGCCAGCAGCCATGCCCGGATAGACTGGTCGAACACTGAAGCTTTCTTT.

This clonotype was recorded a few times. CDR3 region: CSVKQGYEQYF. Here the CDR3 DNA reads TGCAGCGTAAAGCAGGGCTACGAGCAGTACTTC. The rearrangement joins TRBV29-1 to TRBJ2-7; possible D gene TRBD1, 5 bases. Germline V CDR1 and CDR2: SQVTM, ANQGSEA. V dropped 6 bases and J dropped 3 bases, with 9 bases sitting between them. CDR3 length: 11 amino acids.

The chain uses TRBV27 and TRBJ2-1, with D unclear. Germline CDR1 reads MNHEY; CDR2 reads SMNVEV (reference sequence). CDR3 size: 16 residues. V lost 5 bases and J lost 0, with 14 bases in between. CDR3 residues: CASSDLETRSYNEQFF. CDR3 in DNA: TGTGCCAGCAGTGACCTAGAGACCCGCTCCTACAATGAGCAGTTCTTC.

The genes are TRBV27 and TRBJ2-1, with D possibly matching TRBD1 (5 bases). Germline CDR1 is MNHEY and CDR2 is SMNVEV (reference sequence). Trimming removed 2 bases from V and 8 bases from J, with 22 bases in between. This CDR3 has 17 residues. CDR3 sequence reads: CASSLPWAVGLVDEQFF. CDR3 nucleotide sequence: TGTGCCAGCAGTTTACCCTGGGCAGTGGGGCTTGTCGATGAGCAGTTCTTC.

V usage is TRBV11-2 and J usage is TRBJ2-7, with 16 bases aligning to TRBD2. Germline V lookup: CDR1 SGHAT, CDR2 FQNNGV. The CDR3 consists of 18 residues. J gave up 5 bases and V 7 bases, and 14 bases lay outside the gene matches. The CDR3 region is CASNWGPGLAGGRDEQYF. In DNA form, the CDR3 reads TGTGCCAGCAACTGGGGACCGGGACTAGCGGGAGGGAGGGACGAGCAGTACTTC.

This clonotype has a handful of counts. V usage is TRBV28 and J usage is TRBJ2-7; D is uncertain. Germline-derived CDR1 and CDR2 are MDHEN and SYDVKM. There are 16 residues in the CDR3. Trimming stripped 4 bases from V and 4 bases from J, with 20 bases between. CDR3 in amino acids: CASSSQGSSEVYEQYF. The CDR3 region has the DNA TGTGCCAGCAGTTCTCAAGGGTCTTCGGAAGTGTACGAGCAGTACTTC.

This clonotype was seen repeatedly, ten times or more. This sequence joins TRBV3-1 and TRBJ2-1, with TRBD2 matching over 10 bases. V gave up 4 bases and J gave up 3 bases; unmatched junction bases: 3. Germline-derived CDR1 and CDR2 are LGHDT and YNNKEL (reference sequence). The CDR3 contains 15 residues. The CDR3 reads CASSPGLAVYNEQFF. CDR3 bases: TGTGCCAGCAGCCCCGGACTAGCGGTCTACAATGAGCAGTTCTTC.

This clonotype was recorded a few times. V and J are TRBV7-9 and TRBJ1-2; no definite D call. Looked up from germline, CDR1 is SEHNR and CDR2 is FQNEAQ (reference sequence). The length of the CDR3 is 15 residues. V was trimmed by 1 base and J by 2 bases, leaving 11 bases between them. CDR3: CASSLGSTGNYGYTF. CDR3 nucleotides: TGTGCCAGCAGCTTAGGAAGCACGGGAAACTATGGCTACACCTTC.

The gene calls are TRBV7-8 and TRBJ1-1; TRBD1 might be the D (6 bases). From germline, CDR1 is SGHVS and CDR2 FQNEAQ. The ends were cut back, 2 bases at V and 4 bases at J, with 20 bases in the middle. CDR3 size: 17 residues. The CDR3 DNA reads TGTGCCAGCAGCTTAAGGGCGGGGGCGCAAATAGTCACTGAAGCTTTCTTT. As protein: CASSLRAGAQIVTEAFF.